The next 16 T cell receptor beta chains were all read from a single sample in a study of identical twins (dated by TCRdb to between 2015 and 2016). Libraries were prepared through 5' RACE. Reads for this sample came from an Illumina HiSeq 2000. TCRdb passed the public sequencing reads through fastp at Q25 and MiXCR, retaining productive beta sequences. Rows with a matching CDR3 protein are joined into one entry that keeps the most common DNA and genes. The sample table shows 650,000 to 750,000 distinct CDR3 sequences, and roughly 20% are seen once. The ten largest clonotypes hold around 4.4% of the sample. The sample was also linked to a second study, of T cells expressing NK-cell markers.

The source material was PBMCs. Source of these receptors: a woman in her late teens or twenties in good health.

This clonotype was detected only a few times. The chain carries TRBV20-1 and TRBJ1-1, with unresolved D. Germline lookup yields CDR1 DFQATT and CDR2 SNEGSKA (reference sequence). Trimming left V 3 bases short and J 5 bases short, with 13 bases between. The CDR3 is 13 residues long. This chain's CDR3 is CSASFFGGTEAFF. The CDR3 region has the DNA TGCAGTGCTAGTTTTTTCGGAGGAACTGAAGCTTTCTTT.

This clonotype was observed a handful of times. The chain couples TRBV6-5 to TRBJ2-5; 14 positions agree with TRBD2. There are 18 residues in the CDR3. The germline V gene has CDR1 MNHEY and CDR2 SVGAGI. Trimming removed 0 bases from V and 4 bases from J; junction bases left unmatched: 7. This chain's CDR3 is CASSYSAGTSGRLETQYF. The CDR3 DNA is TGTGCCAGCAGTTACTCGGCCGGGACTAGCGGGAGATTAGAGACCCAGTACTTC.

This clonotype was picked up a small number of times. CDR3 bases: TGCAGCGCCGGGGGACAGGGGTCTAGCGGAATCGAGACCCAGTACTTC. This translates into CSAGGQGSSGIETQYF. The chain uses TRBV29-1 and TRBJ2-5; 10 bases are shared with TRBD1. Unmatched junction bases numbered 16, after V lost 7 bases and J lost 5 bases. The CDR3 is made up of 16 amino acids. Germline assignment: CDR1 SQVTM and CDR2 ANQGSEA.

This clonotype has a handful of counts. This chain connects TRBV9 to TRBJ2-1; 7 bases align to TRBD2. Germline CDR1 reads SGDLS; CDR2 reads YYNGEE. This CDR3 spans 14 amino acids. The V gene end was trimmed by 3 bases and the J gene end by 5 bases; junction bases not matched to a gene: 5. This chain's CDR3 is CASSGGGMDNEQFF. As DNA, the CDR3 is TGTGCCAGCAGCGGGGGAGGGATGGACAATGAGCAGTTCTTC.

The CDR3 region has the DNA TGCAGTGCTAGAGGGGGGACAGGGTACTACGAGCAGTACTTC. It encodes CSARGGTGYYEQYF. The genes are TRBV20-1 and TRBJ2-7, with 9 bases lining up with TRBD1. Germline CDR1 reads DFQATT; CDR2 reads SNEGSKA (reference sequence). J lost 3 bases, V lost 1 base, and 4 bases had no gene match. This CDR3 has 14 amino acids.

This clonotype appeared a few times. CDR3 DNA sequence: TGTGCCAGCAGCCCGCAGCGGGAGGGCCATACAGAGACCCAGTACTTC. As protein: CASSPQREGHTETQYF. The chain has TRBV7-9 and TRBJ2-5; 10 positions match TRBD2. The germline V gene encodes CDR1 SEHNR and CDR2 FQNEAQ (reference sequence). The trim removed 5 bases at V and 4 bases at J, leaving 10 bases unmatched. The CDR3 covers 16 residues.

This rearrangement joins TRBV7-8 to TRBJ2-5; the match to TRBD2 covers 11 bases. V lost 4 bases to trimming and J lost 4 bases; unmatched junction nucleotides: 5. In germline, CDR1 is SGHVS, CDR2 FQNEAQ. This CDR3 is 15 amino acids long. CDR3 loop: CASSSSGRFRETQYF. In nucleotides, the CDR3 is TGTGCCAGCAGCTCTAGCGGGAGGTTCAGAGAGACCCAGTACTTC.

This clonotype has just a few counts. V and J are TRBV10-1 and TRBJ2-7, with 8 bases fitting TRBD1. CDR3 length: 16 residues. V was pared by 2 bases and J by 0 bases, with 6 bases of the junction left unmatched. CDR1 is WNHNN, CDR2 SYGVQD, per germline (reference sequence). The CDR3 sequence: CASSEAKDRDSYEQYF. In DNA, the CDR3 is TGCGCCAGCAGTGAGGCGAAGGACAGGGACTCCTACGAGCAGTACTTC.

This rearrangement joins TRBV10-3 to TRBJ2-7, with D perhaps matching TRBD1 or TRBD2 (5 bases each). V shed 6 bases and J shed 3 bases, with 15 bases lying between them. Germline lookup yields CDR1 ENHRY and CDR2 SYGVKD. The CDR3 extends over 14 amino acids. In nucleotides, the CDR3 is TGTGCCATCAGGGGGACCCAGATTATCTACGAGCAGTACTTC. Protein sequence: CAIRGTQIIYEQYF.

This chain uses TRBV4-3 with TRBJ2-5; tentative D call: TRBD1 (5 bases). In germline, CDR1 is LGHNA, CDR2 YSLEER. This CDR3 comprises 15 residues. V lost 0 bases and J lost 1, with 9 bases in between. The DNA of the CDR3 is TGCGCCAGCAGCCAAGATTCCCAGGGCCAAGAGACCCAGTACTTC. It codes for CASSQDSQGQETQYF.

There are a few counts of this clonotype. The chain has TRBV27 and TRBJ2-7; either TRBD1 or TRBD2 may supply D (5 bases each). Trimming took off 7 bases at V and 0 bases at J, with 16 bases between the two ends. The CDR3 runs to 15 residues. In germline, CDR1 is MNHEY, CDR2 SMNVEV (reference sequence). CDR3 loop: CASTSFGTVSYEQYF. The CDR3 DNA sequence: TGTGCCAGCACTTCCTTCGGGACCGTCTCCTACGAGCAGTACTTC.

This chain's CDR3 is CASSILTGVNEQYF. The CDR3, as DNA: TGCGCCAGCAGCATATTGACAGGGGTGAACGAGCAGTACTTC. The V and J genes are TRBV5-1 and TRBJ2-7; 8 nucleotides align to TRBD1. CDR1 is SGHRS, CDR2 YFSETQ, per germline. The CDR3 covers 14 residues. V shed 4 bases, J shed 5 bases, and the junction held 8 bases outside the gene matches.

This clonotype has just a few counts. The genes are TRBV20-1 and TRBJ2-1; no reliable D call. V gave up 1 base and J gave up 12 bases, with 10 bases separating them. CDR1 and CDR2 from the germline V gene are DFQATT and SNEGSKA (reference sequence). The length of the CDR3 is 11 residues. The CDR3 coding sequence is TGCAGTGCTAGAGTCGTCAGTGGGCAGTTCTTC. As protein: CSARVVSGQFF.

This clonotype was counted many times. For the CDR3, the DNA is TGTGCCAGCAGCTTAAGACTAGCGGGAGGCGAGACCCAGTACTTC. Its translation: CASSLRLAGGETQYF. V is TRBV7-2 and J is TRBJ2-5; 13 nucleotides align to TRBD2. This CDR3 region has 15 residues. After removal of 2 bases from V and 5 bases from J, the junction contained 2 bases not matched to a gene. Germline CDR1 reads SGHTA; CDR2 reads FQGNSA.

This clonotype was seen more than once but under ten times. The genes are TRBV7-8 and TRBJ2-1; no clear D gene. The CDR3 is 11 residues long. Per the germline V gene, CDR1 is SGHVS and CDR2 is FQNEAQ. Trimming shortened V by 2 bases and J by 8 bases, and 4 bases separated the two germline ends. The CDR3 DNA reads TGTGCCAGCAGCTTATTTTATGAGCAGTTCTTC. Protein: CASSLFYEQFF.

The chain has TRBV5-1 and TRBJ2-5, with D uncertain. This CDR3 has 14 residues. Germline CDR1 is SGHRS and CDR2 is YFSETQ. Trimming stripped 1 base from V and 0 bases from J, with 7 bases between. The CDR3 DNA sequence: TGCGCCAGCAGCTTGACAGTAAACCAAGAGACCCAGTACTTC. This translates into CASSLTVNQETQYF.